Listed below are T cell receptor beta chains from one sample, sequenced in a study of blood T cell repertoires in COVID-19. Clones were read by immunoSEQ multiplex PCR, and TCRdb kept only the in-frame ones, dropping some. This sample has about 20,000 clones, with around 80% found just once. Material: peripheral blood. These receptors were obtained from an elderly man with active or convalescent COVID-19. Each CDR3 is given with its conserved first and last residue. D genes are given only for firm matches. Clone size is stated in some rows and not others, as once, few, many or a class when expanded.

D: TRBD1
V: TRBV5-6
size: .
J: TRBJ2-2
DNA: TGTGCCAGCAGCTATGCGGACAGGGGGCGTCCCGGGGAGCTGTTTTTT
CDR3: CASSYADRGRPGELFF

D: TRBD1
V: TRBV7-2
size: few
J: TRBJ2-7
DNA: TGTGCCAGCAGCCAGACAGGGGGTCCCTACGAGCAGTACTTC
CDR3: CASSQTGGPYEQYF

D: .
V: TRBV10-3
size: few
J: TRBJ2-3
DNA: TGTGCCATCAGTGAGTCGGTGGCGGGGGCCACAGATACGCAGTATTTT
CDR3: CAISESVAGATDTQYF

D: .
V: TRBV11-2
size: .
J: TRBJ1-4
DNA: TGTGCCAGCAGCTTAGTTGGGCAGGCTCCTGAAAAACTGTTTTTT
CDR3: CASSLVGQAPEKLFF

D: TRBD1
V: TRBV28
size: .
J: TRBJ1-4
DNA: TGTGTAACAGGGGCTAATGAAAAACTGTTTTTT
CDR3: CVTGANEKLFF

D: .
V: TRBV7-8
size: .
J: TRBJ2-1
DNA: TGTGCCAGCAGCTTAGCGGGGGGGCGCCGATCCTACAATGAGCAGTTCTTC
CDR3: CASSLAGGRRSYNEQFF

D: .
V: TRBV5-1
size: .
J: TRBJ1-2
DNA: TGCGCCAGCAGCTTGGCTACGACAGCAGCAGGCTACACCTTC
CDR3: CASSLATTAAGYTF

D: .
V: TRBV6-5
size: medium-sized
J: TRBJ2-3
DNA: TGTGCCAGCAAGGAGGATCACACAACGCAGTATTTT
CDR3: CASKEDHTTQYF

D: TRBD2
V: TRBV29-1
size: .
J: TRBJ2-1
DNA: TGCAGCGCATCCGGGACTAGAAACAATGAGCAGTTCTTC
CDR3: CSASGTRNNEQFF

D: .
V: TRBV5-1
size: .
J: TRBJ2-7
DNA: TGCGCCAGCAGCTTGGGCGGGGGCACCCCCTACGAGCAGTACTTC
CDR3: CASSLGGGTPYEQYF

D: .
V: TRBV10-2
size: .
J: TRBJ2-2
DNA: TGCGCCAGCAGTGAGTTAGGGGGAGGGACCGGGGAGCTGTTTTTT
CDR3: CASSELGGGTGELFF

D: .
V: TRBV3-1/TRBV3-2
size: once
J: TRBJ1-1
DNA: TGTGCCAGCAGCCAAGATCCGCCAGGGTTGCACACTGAAGCTTTCTTT
CDR3: CASSQDPPGLHTEAFF

D: TRBD1
V: TRBV5-1
size: few
J: TRBJ2-7
DNA: TGCGCCAGCAGCCAAGGACAGGGTTTCTCCTACGAGCAGTACTTC
CDR3: CASSQGQGFSYEQYF

D: TRBD1
V: TRBV19
size: .
J: TRBJ2-6
DNA: TGTGCCAGTAGGTTAGGACAGGGGGCACGAGGGGCCAACGTCCTGACTTTC
CDR3: CASRLGQGARGANVLTF

D: .
V: TRBV10-1
size: .
J: TRBJ2-1
DNA: TGCGCCAGCAGTGCAGCGTATGAGCAGTTCTTC
CDR3: CASSAAYEQFF

D: TRBD2
V: TRBV28
size: .
J: TRBJ2-7
DNA: TGTGCCAGCAGTTCCCCCTTAGAGCGGGGGGGATACGAGCAGTACTTC
CDR3: CASSSPLERGGYEQYF

D: TRBD2
V: TRBV4-2
size: .
J: TRBJ2-1
DNA: TGTGCCAGCAGCCAGACTAGCGGGGGGTACAATGAGCAGTTCTTC
CDR3: CASSQTSGGYNEQFF

D: .
V: TRBV5-1
size: few
J: TRBJ1-1
DNA: TGCGCCAGCAGCTTGGGGCAAGCGGACACTGAAGCTTTCTTT
CDR3: CASSLGQADTEAFF

D: .
V: TRBV2
size: few
J: TRBJ1-5
DNA: TGTGCCAGCAGTGAATGGAGGCAGCCCCAGCATTTT
CDR3: CASSEWRQPQHF

D: .
V: TRBV11-2
size: .
J: TRBJ1-6
DNA: TGTGCCAGCAGCTACACAGGTCCCTCACCCCTCCACTTT
CDR3: CASSYTGPSPLHF

D: .
V: TRBV5-6
size: .
J: TRBJ2-5
DNA: TGTGCCAGCAGCAAGGACAGAGGAGAGACCCAGTACTTC
CDR3: CASSKDRGETQYF

D: .
V: TRBV4-1
size: .
J: TRBJ2-3
DNA: TGCGCCAGCAGCCTCCGGGCAGATACGCAGTATTTT
CDR3: CASSLRADTQYF

D: TRBD1
V: TRBV6-4
size: .
J: TRBJ2-7
DNA: TGTGCCAGCAGTCTTCAGGGGGCTGGACCTTACGAGCAGTACTTC
CDR3: CASSLQGAGPYEQYF

D: .
V: TRBV5-6
size: .
J: TRBJ2-7
DNA: TGTGCCAGCAGCTTGCGCCGCGGGCTCTACGAGCAGTACTTC
CDR3: CASSLRRGLYEQYF

D: TRBD1
V: TRBV28
size: .
J: TRBJ1-6
DNA: TGTGCCAGCGGCGACTCAGGGGGGACCAATTCACCCCTCCACTTT
CDR3: CASGDSGGTNSPLHF

D: TRBD2
V: TRBV5-1
size: .
J: TRBJ2-5
DNA: TGCGCCAGCAGCTTGAGTGCGGGGGAAGAGACCCAGTACTTC
CDR3: CASSLSAGEETQYF

D: .
V: TRBV5-1
size: .
J: TRBJ2-2
DNA: TGCGCCAGCAGCTTGATGCCAGGGCTGAACACCGGGGAGCTGTTTTTT
CDR3: CASSLMPGLNTGELFF

D: .
V: TRBV6-6
size: .
J: TRBJ2-3
DNA: TGTGCCAGCAGTTACTTGGGGCGCACAGATACGCAGTATTTT
CDR3: CASSYLGRTDTQYF

D: TRBD2
V: TRBV25-1
size: .
J: TRBJ2-2
DNA: TGTGCCAGCAGTGCCTTAGACGGGGGGAGCACCGGGGAGCTGTTTTTT
CDR3: CASSALDGGSTGELFF

D: TRBD1
V: TRBV7-2
size: .
J: TRBJ2-7
DNA: TGTGCCAGCAGCCGGGACAGGGGGCAAACCTACGAGCAGTACTTC
CDR3: CASSRDRGQTYEQYF

D: .
V: TRBV7-2
size: medium-sized
J: TRBJ2-7
DNA: TGTGCCAGCAGCTTAAATTCGGGGACCTACGAGCAGTACTTC
CDR3: CASSLNSGTYEQYF

D: .
V: TRBV10-3
size: .
J: TRBJ2-3
DNA: TGTGCCAGTCGAAGCGGGAGCACAGATACGCAGTATTTT
CDR3: CASRSGSTDTQYF

D: .
V: TRBV6-2/TRBV6-3
size: .
J: TRBJ1-5
DNA: TGTGCCAGCAGTTTTCCGACAGGTAATAGTAATCAGCCCCAGCATTTT
CDR3: CASSFPTGNSNQPQHF

D: .
V: TRBV5-1
size: .
J: TRBJ1-4
DNA: TGCGCCAGCAGCTTTACTGGCAGCCCGGAGGAAAAACTGTTTTTT
CDR3: CASSFTGSPEEKLFF

D: TRBD1
V: TRBV19
size: .
J: TRBJ2-7
DNA: TGTGCCAGTAGGGCAGGGGGCGACGCGACCTCCTACGAGCAGTACTTC
CDR3: CASRAGGDATSYEQYF

D: .
V: TRBV4-3
size: .
J: TRBJ2-7
DNA: TGCGCCAGCAGCCAAGAACCCAGCTCCTACGAGCAGTACTTC
CDR3: CASSQEPSSYEQYF

D: .
V: TRBV6-2/TRBV6-3
size: once
J: TRBJ1-1
DNA: TGTGCCAGCAGTTACAGACAAATGAACACTGAAGCTTTCTTT
CDR3: CASSYRQMNTEAFF

D: TRBD2
V: TRBV19
size: .
J: TRBJ2-2
DNA: TGTGCCAGTAGTATAATCTTTTTCGGGGGGTCCGGGGAGCTGTTTTTT
CDR3: CASSIIFFGGSGELFF

D: TRBD2
V: TRBV11-2
size: once
J: TRBJ2-2
DNA: TGTGCCAGCACCTCAGCGGGAGGAATCACCGGGGAGCTGTTTTTT
CDR3: CASTSAGGITGELFF

D: .
V: TRBV15
size: .
J: TRBJ1-1
DNA: TGTGCCACCAGCAGCTCCGCAGGGCTGGACACTGAAGCTTTCTTT
CDR3: CATSSSAGLDTEAFF

D: TRBD1
V: TRBV7-3
size: .
J: TRBJ1-1
DNA: TGTGCCAGCAGCTCAATACAGGGGTACACTGAAGCTTTCTTT
CDR3: CASSSIQGYTEAFF

D: .
V: TRBV18
size: .
J: TRBJ2-3
DNA: TGTGCCAGCTCGCCCACTCGGCCTAGCTCATCAGGGGGGACAGATACGCAGTATTTT
CDR3: CASSPTRPSSSGGTDTQYF

D: .
V: TRBV9
size: .
J: TRBJ2-3
DNA: TGTGCCAGCAGCGTACTTGAGTACAGCACAGATACGCAGTATTTT
CDR3: CASSVLEYSTDTQYF

D: TRBD2
V: TRBV5-1
size: .
J: TRBJ2-5
DNA: TGCGCCAGCAGCTGGGGGGGACTAGCGTCCCAAGAGACCCAGTACTTC
CDR3: CASSWGGLASQETQYF

D: .
V: TRBV6-5
size: .
J: TRBJ2-5
DNA: TGTGCCAGCAGCCTCGTCGTTGGCAAGACCCAGTACTTC
CDR3: CASSLVVGKTQYF

D: .
V: TRBV4-2
size: .
J: TRBJ1-3
DNA: TGTGCCAGCAGCGCACAGGAGATCGGAAACACCATATATTTT
CDR3: CASSAQEIGNTIYF

D: .
V: TRBV4-3
size: .
J: TRBJ1-5
DNA: TGCGCCAGCAGCCAAGAAAGTTTCAGGGCCTTCAATCAGCCCCAGCATTTT
CDR3: CASSQESFRAFNQPQHF

D: .
V: TRBV11-2
size: .
J: TRBJ2-7
DNA: TGTGCCAGCACCTACAGATTAGAGCAGTACTTC
CDR3: CASTYRLEQYF

D: TRBD1
V: TRBV5-1
size: .
J: TRBJ1-1
DNA: TGCGCCAGCAGCCAACACAGGGGTGACACTGAAGCTTTCTTT
CDR3: CASSQHRGDTEAFF

D: .
V: TRBV2
size: .
J: TRBJ2-1
DNA: TGTGCCAGCAGTTTCGGACTCGGAGATGAGCAGTTCTTC
CDR3: CASSFGLGDEQFF

D: .
V: TRBV7-3
size: once
J: TRBJ2-2
DNA: TGTGCCAGCAGCTTTGTAGCGCCCAGGGGTGGTACCGGGGAGCTGTTTTTT
CDR3: CASSFVAPRGGTGELFF

D: TRBD1
V: TRBV7-2
size: .
J: TRBJ2-2
DNA: TGTGCCAGCAGACAGGGGTCCACCGGGGAGCTGTTTTTT
CDR3: CASRQGSTGELFF

D: .
V: TRBV7-6
size: .
J: TRBJ1-1
DNA: TGTGCCAGCAGCTTATTTAGCCGACAGATGGGGAACACTGAAGCTTTCTTT
CDR3: CASSLFSRQMGNTEAFF

D: TRBD1
V: TRBV5-5
size: .
J: TRBJ1-2
DNA: TGTGCCAGCAGCTTGGTCGCACAGGGGGCGGCTGAAGGCTACACCTTC
CDR3: CASSLVAQGAAEGYTF

D: .
V: TRBV28
size: .
J: TRBJ2-7
DNA: TGTGCCAGCAGTTTCGCCGTTTCGGTCACAGGGCGATACGAGCAGTACTTC
CDR3: CASSFAVSVTGRYEQYF

D: TRBD1
V: TRBV5-1
size: .
J: TRBJ2-3
DNA: TGCGCCAGCAGCTTGGCGGGACAGGGGGCTTTAGATACGCAGTATTTT
CDR3: CASSLAGQGALDTQYF

D: .
V: TRBV4-1
size: .
J: TRBJ2-7
DNA: TGCGCCAGCAGCCAAGGGGAGGCCTACGAGCAGTACTTC
CDR3: CASSQGEAYEQYF

D: .
V: TRBV18
size: .
J: TRBJ2-7
DNA: TGTGCCAGCTCACCAAGCGCCTACGAGCAGTACTTC
CDR3: CASSPSAYEQYF

D: .
V: TRBV19
size: .
J: TRBJ1-4
DNA: TGTGCCAGTGGTCTGCCAGACTATAATGAAAAACTGTTTTTT
CDR3: CASGLPDYNEKLFF

D: .
V: TRBV19
size: .
J: TRBJ2-1
DNA: TGTGCCAGTAGTCTAAATCCTCAGGCGGGTGAGCAGTTCTTC
CDR3: CASSLNPQAGEQFF